Detailed here is one T cell receptor (beta chain). Original handling: Amplification of reference gene primers was used by the study to estimate nucleated cell counts. Clones were sequenced by immunoSEQ multiplex PCR, and TCRdb holds only the in-frame ones, with some missing. V, J and clone size derive from that table, while D and trimming were established from the DNA sequence. The data show approximately 180,000 clones, with around 82% seen just once and over 7.5% held by the top ten. CDR1 SNHLY and CDR2 FYNNEI come from the germline V gene. The V gene lost 5 bases and the J gene lost 0 bases, with 13 bases spanning the gap. This CDR3 is built from 16 residues. The entry originates in a study of blood T cell repertoires in COVID-19. Study-level information: The study drew acute and convalescent COVID-19 samples from the United States, Italy and Spain. T cells, B-cell-depleted T cells, or PBMCs provided the cDNA or gDNA that served as material.

What was sequenced was peripheral blood. This clonotype was sampled from a woman at least 80 years old with acute or convalescent COVID-19. The chain is built from TRBV2 and TRBJ2-2; a weak D match, TRBD1 (7 bases). This chain's CDR3 is CASSRGGGANTGELFF. CDR3 DNA sequence: TGTGCCAGCAGTCGAGGGGGCGGGGCGAACACCGGGGAGCTGTTTTTT. Combining the CDR3 with reference TRBV2 and TRBJ2-2 gives the whole variable domain EPEVTQTPSHQVTQMGQEVILRCVPISNHLYFYWYRQILGQKVEFLVSFYNNEISEKSEIFDDQFSVERPDGSNFTLKIRSTKLEDSAMYFCASSRGGGANTGELFFGEGSRLTVL.